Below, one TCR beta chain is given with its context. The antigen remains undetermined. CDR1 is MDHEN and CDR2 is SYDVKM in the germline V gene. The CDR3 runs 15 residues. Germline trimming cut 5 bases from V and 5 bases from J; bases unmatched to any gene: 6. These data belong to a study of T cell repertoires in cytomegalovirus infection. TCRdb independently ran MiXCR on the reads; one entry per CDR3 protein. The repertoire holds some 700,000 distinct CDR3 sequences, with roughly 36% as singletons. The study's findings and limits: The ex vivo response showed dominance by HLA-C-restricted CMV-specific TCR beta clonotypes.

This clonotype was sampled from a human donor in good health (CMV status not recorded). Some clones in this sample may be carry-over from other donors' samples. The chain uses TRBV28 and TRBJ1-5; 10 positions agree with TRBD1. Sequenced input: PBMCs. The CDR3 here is CASSTPGQGYQPQHF. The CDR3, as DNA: TGTGCCAGCAGTACGCCGGGACAGGGGTATCAGCCCCAGCATTTT.